The 8 T cell receptor beta chains below were found in one sample sequenced in a study of shared clonotypes between healthy human individuals. Generated by immunoSEQ multiplex PCR, the TCRdb table keeps only in-frame clones and is missing some. This table has about 1.1 million clones, around three quarters appearing once. The source material was memory CD4+ T cells from PBMCs. Subset described: CD45RA-negative fraction. The source is a man between 18 and 29 years old in good health. Some clones in this sample may be carry-over from other donors' samples.

This chain uses TRBV27 with TRBJ1-2, with TRBD1 matching 7 bases. The CDR3 is 17 residues long. Germline CDR1 is MNHEY and CDR2 is SMNVEV (reference sequence). The V gene end was trimmed by 6 bases and the J gene end by 4 bases; junction bases not matched to a gene: 17. CDR3 region: CASSSRTGRIRPYGYTF. The CDR3 DNA follows: TGTGCCAGCAGCTCCCGGACAGGTAGAATTCGACCCTATGGCTACACCTTC.

This clone appeared once. The rearrangement joins TRBV29-1 to TRBJ1-3; 7 positions match TRBD1. With V trimmed by 6 bases and J by 4 bases, 9 bases remained unmatched. The CDR3 loop spans 14 amino acids. Germline-derived CDR1 and CDR2 are SQVTM and ANQGSEA. In DNA form, the CDR3 reads TGCAGCGTGGTGGACAGGACGGGGGGAAACACCATATATTTT. It specifies CSVVDRTGGNTIYF.

The V and J genes are TRBV6-1 and TRBJ2-7, with no clear D. Germline assignment: CDR1 MNHNS and CDR2 SASEGT. CDR3 length: 14 residues. The V gene lost 4 bases and the J gene lost 3 bases, with 13 bases spanning the gap. Here the CDR3 reads CASSADGFGYEQYF. DNA of the CDR3: TGTGCCAGCAGTGCGGACGGGTTCGGCTACGAGCAGTACTTC.

CDR3 DNA sequence: TGTGCCAGCAGCGTAGTAGGGGCGTACACTGAAGCTTTCTTT. It encodes CASSVVGAYTEAFF. V usage is TRBV9 and J usage is TRBJ1-1; maybe TRBD1 (5 bases). Deletions cut 0 bases from V and 3 bases from J, with 9 bases between. From germline, CDR1 is SGDLS and CDR2 YYNGEE. The CDR3 extends over 14 amino acids.

This clone has only a few counts. Other DNA sequences of this sample code for an identical CDR3. This chain joins TRBV11-3 and TRBJ2-3; TRBD2 is a possible D gene (5 bases). CDR3 length: 12 residues. Trimming cost V 3 bases and J 6 bases, with 7 bases left between them. The germline V gene encodes CDR1 SGHNT and CDR2 YENEEA. As DNA, the CDR3 is TGTGCCAGCAGCTTCGGCGGGGATACGCAGTATTTT. Translating gives CASSFGGDTQYF.

The rearrangement uses TRBV5-4 and TRBJ1-2; D is undetermined. Germline CDR1 is SGHNT and CDR2 is YYREEE (reference sequence). The V end was cut by 5 bases, the J end by 3 bases, with 14 bases between. The CDR3 length is 14 residues. Written as DNA, the CDR3 is TGTGCCAGCAGGCGGACCGCCGGGGACTATGGCTACACCTTC. Translating it yields CASRRTAGDYGYTF. Complete variable domain (other parts from reference TRBV5-4 and TRBJ1-2): ETGVTQSPTHLIKTRGQQVTLRCSSQSGHNTVSWYQQALGQGPQFIFQYYREEENGRGNFPPRFSGLQFPNYSSELNVNALELDDSALYLCASRRTAGDYGYTFGSGTRLTVV.

The chain has TRBV7-8 and TRBJ1-2; tentatively, D is TRBD1 (5 bases). The CDR3 is made up of 16 amino acids. Per the germline V gene, CDR1 is SGHVS and CDR2 is FQNEAQ. The V end lost 0 bases, the J end lost 4 bases, and 15 bases lay between the germline ends. CDR3 amino acids: CASSLAGLGTGYGYTF. For the CDR3, the DNA is TGTGCCAGCAGCTTAGCCGGTTTAGGGACGGGCTATGGCTACACCTTC.

The V and J genes are TRBV19 and TRBJ1-5; D gene uncertain. CDR1 and CDR2 (germline): LNHDA, SQIVND (reference sequence). V gave up 5 bases and J gave up 1 base, with 15 bases separating them. The length of the CDR3 is 16 residues. The CDR3 sequence: CASSLSGLGSNQPQHF. Written as DNA, the CDR3 is TGTGCCAGTAGTCTGAGCGGGTTAGGGAGCAATCAGCCCCAGCATTTT.